This T cell receptor (beta chain) was identified during a study of blood T cell repertoires in COVID-19. The ends lost 4 bases at V and 5 bases at J; junction bases unmatched: 4. The CDR3 is made up of 14 amino acids. CDR1 and CDR2 from the germline V gene are PRHDT and FYEKMQ (reference sequence). How the authors handled the data: For nucleated cells, counts were estimated from reference gene primer amplification. Repertoires were generated with immunoSEQ multiplex PCR, while TCRdb's copy carries only in-frame clones and drops some. That table gives V, J and clone size, and the DNA gave D and trimming. The sample records 140,000 to 150,000 clones, roughly 87% being singletons.

The chain links TRBV13 to TRBJ2-2; TRBD2 aligns across 7 bases. The material sequenced was peripheral blood. This TCR came from a human donor in a cohort sampled during active COVID-19. The CDR3 DNA is TGTGCCAGCAGCTCCATCGGGGGGACCGGGGAGCTGTTTTTT. This translates into CASSSIGGTGELFF.